This section outlines one T cell receptor (beta chain) sequence together with its context. The antigen is unknown. The data stem from a study of CD4 T cells in relation to SARS-CoV-2 and coronaviruses. Findings and limits, study-wide: In around two thirds of donors, memory CD4+ clonotypes crossrecognized SARS-CoV-2 and at least one common cold coronavirus spike.

TCRdb's table, derived via immunoSEQ multiplex PCR, lists solely in-frame clones and lacks some. The data show 10,000 to 15,000 clones, approximately 82% seen once. Before the COVID-19 pandemic, during about 2011-2019, CD4+ T cells were taken from unexposed donors. The cells were cultured for less than twelve days before CD4+ T cells were isolated. The V end lost 4 bases, the J end lost 4 bases, and 11 bases lay between the germline ends. Germline V gene lookup returns CDR1 SGHDT and CDR2 YYEEEE. The length of the CDR3 is 14 residues. The receptor's source is a human donor in good health. V usage is TRBV5-6 and J usage is TRBJ1-4; maybe TRBD1 (6 bases). Sequenced: CD4+ T cells from PBMCs, cultured in vitro. The CDR3 is CASSLRQDNEKLFF. For the CDR3, the DNA is TGTGCCAGCAGCCTCAGACAGGATAATGAAAAACTGTTTTTT.